What follows describes a single TCR beta chain. The data belong to a study of shared clonotypes between healthy human individuals. Across the whole study: A donor's plate count was three for CD4 naive and three for CD4 memory; CD8 naive had two and CD8 memory one.

Trimming left V 9 bases short and J 9 bases short, with 15 bases between. This CDR3 comprises 13 residues. Germline V gives CDR1 SNHLY, CDR2 FYNNEI. Here immunoSEQ multiplex PCR was the method, and the copy in TCRdb shows in-frame clones only, minus some. The table lists around 2.1 million clones, 95% of them singletons. Subsets obtained from CD4+ cells comprised CD45RA+ naive and CD45RA-negative memory cells. The TCR comes from a man between 18 and 29 years old in good health. The chain employs TRBV2 and TRBJ1-6, with D unresolved. Material for sequencing was naive CD4+ T cells sorted from blood. Subset denoted: CD45RA+ positively selected. CDR3 in DNA: TGTGCCAGTATCTCGGGGAATCCTTCACCCCTCCACTTT. This encodes CASISGNPSPLHF.